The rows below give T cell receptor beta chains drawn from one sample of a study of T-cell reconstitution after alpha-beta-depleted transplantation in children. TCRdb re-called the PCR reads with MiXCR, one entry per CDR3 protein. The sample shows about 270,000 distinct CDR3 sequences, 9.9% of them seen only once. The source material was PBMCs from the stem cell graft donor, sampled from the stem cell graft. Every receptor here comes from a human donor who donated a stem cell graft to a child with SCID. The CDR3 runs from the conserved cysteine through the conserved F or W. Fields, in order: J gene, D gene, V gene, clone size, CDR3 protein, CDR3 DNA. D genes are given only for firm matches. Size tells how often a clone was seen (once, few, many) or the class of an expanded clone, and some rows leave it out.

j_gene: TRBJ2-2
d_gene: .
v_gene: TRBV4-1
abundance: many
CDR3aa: CASSQGPGANTGELFF
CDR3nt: TGCGCCAGCAGCCAAGGTCCGGGCGCGAACACCGGGGAGCTGTTTTTT

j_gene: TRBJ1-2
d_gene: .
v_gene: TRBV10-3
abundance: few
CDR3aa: CAISEGYYGYTF
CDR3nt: TGTGCCATCAGTGAGGGTTACTATGGCTACACCTTC

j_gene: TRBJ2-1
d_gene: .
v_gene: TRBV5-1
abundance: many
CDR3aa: CASSLGGRNEQFF
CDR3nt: TGCGCCAGCAGCTTGGGTGGGAGAAATGAGCAGTTCTTC

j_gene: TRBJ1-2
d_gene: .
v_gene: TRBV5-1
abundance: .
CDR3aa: CASSLDTGRYGYTF
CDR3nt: TGCGCCAGCAGCTTGGATACAGGGAGGTATGGCTACACCTTC

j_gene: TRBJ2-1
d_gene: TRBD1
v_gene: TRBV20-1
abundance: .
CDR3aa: CSARDPGGQGFLSEQFF
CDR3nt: TGCAGTGCTAGAGATCCTGGGGGACAGGGATTCTTAAGTGAGCAGTTCTTC

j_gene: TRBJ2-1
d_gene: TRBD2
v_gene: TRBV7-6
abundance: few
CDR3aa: CASSLILAGIDNEQFF
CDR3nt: TGTGCCAGCAGTTTGATTCTAGCGGGGATCGACAATGAGCAGTTCTTC

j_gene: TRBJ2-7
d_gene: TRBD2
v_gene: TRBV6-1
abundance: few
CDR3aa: CASKGGAGGSYEQYF
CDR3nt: TGTGCCAGCAAAGGCGGTGCGGGGGGATCCTACGAGCAGTACTTC

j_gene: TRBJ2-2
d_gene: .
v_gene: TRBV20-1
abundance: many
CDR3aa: CSAKGERDTGELFF
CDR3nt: TGCAGTGCCAAGGGGGAGAGAGACACCGGGGAGCTGTTTTTT

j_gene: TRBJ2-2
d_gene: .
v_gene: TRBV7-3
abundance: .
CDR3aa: CASSLSAPTGELSF
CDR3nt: TGTGCCAGCAGCTTATCAGCACCCACCGGGGAGCTGTCTTTT

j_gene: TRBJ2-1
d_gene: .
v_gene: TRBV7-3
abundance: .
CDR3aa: CASSLFQGDEQFF
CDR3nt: TGTGCCAGCAGCTTATTCCAGGGTGATGAGCAGTTCTTC

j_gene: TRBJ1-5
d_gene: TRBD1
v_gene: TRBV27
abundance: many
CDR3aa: CASSRDRASNQPQHF
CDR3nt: TGTGCCAGCAGTCGCGACAGGGCTAGCAATCAGCCCCAGCATTTT

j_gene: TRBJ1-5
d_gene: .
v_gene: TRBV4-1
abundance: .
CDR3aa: CASSQDSGENQPQHF
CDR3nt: TGCGCCAGCAGCCAAGATTCAGGGGAAAATCAGCCCCAGCATTTT

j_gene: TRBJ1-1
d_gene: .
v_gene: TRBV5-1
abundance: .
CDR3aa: CASSFTAVAAGEAFF
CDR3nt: TGCGCCAGCAGCTTCACGGCCGTGGCCGCGGGTGAAGCTTTCTTT

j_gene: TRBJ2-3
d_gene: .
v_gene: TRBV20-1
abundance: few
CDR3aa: CSASPLGFRADTQYF
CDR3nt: TGCAGTGCTTCACCGCTAGGATTCCGGGCAGATACGCAGTATTTT

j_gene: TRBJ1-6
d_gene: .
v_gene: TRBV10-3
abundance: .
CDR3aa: CAISEGHSVGSPLHF
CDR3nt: TGTGCCATCAGTGAGGGACACTCGGTTGGTTCACCCCTCCACTTT

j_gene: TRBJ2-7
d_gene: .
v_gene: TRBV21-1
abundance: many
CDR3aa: CASSKVIWQLTKPYEQYF
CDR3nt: TGTGCCAGCAGCAAAGTTATCTGGCAGCTTACGAAACCCTACGAGCAGTACTTC

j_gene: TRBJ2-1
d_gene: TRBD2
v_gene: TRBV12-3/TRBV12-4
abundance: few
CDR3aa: CASSLGLGGFYNEQFF
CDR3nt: TGTGCCAGCAGTTTGGGACTAGGGGGGTTCTACAATGAGCAGTTCTTC

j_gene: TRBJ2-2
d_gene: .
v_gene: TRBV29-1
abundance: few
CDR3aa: CSVVSISAGELFF
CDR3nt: TGCAGCGTTGTCAGTATATCGGCCGGGGAGCTGTTTTTT

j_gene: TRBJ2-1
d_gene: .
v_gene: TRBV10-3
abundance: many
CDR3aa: CAISESGEQFF
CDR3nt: TGTGCCATCAGTGAGTCAGGTGAGCAGTTCTTC

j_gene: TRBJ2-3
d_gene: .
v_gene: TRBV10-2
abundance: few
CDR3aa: CASSESGGGGRRDTQYF
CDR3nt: TGCGCCAGCAGTGAGTCCGGGGGAGGGGGGAGACGAGATACGCAGTATTTT

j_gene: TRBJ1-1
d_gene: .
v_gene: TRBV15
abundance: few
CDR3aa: CATSVPRNTEAFF
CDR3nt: TGTGCCACCAGCGTTCCAAGGAACACTGAAGCTTTCTTT

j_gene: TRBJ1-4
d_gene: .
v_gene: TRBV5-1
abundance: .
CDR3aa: CASSLEQGRLGEKLFF
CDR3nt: TGCGCCAGCAGCTTGGAACAAGGGCGACTTGGAGAAAAACTGTTTTTT

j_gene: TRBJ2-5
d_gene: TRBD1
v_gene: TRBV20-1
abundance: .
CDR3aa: CSAPPGQVQETQYF
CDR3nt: TGCAGTGCCCCTCCGGGACAGGTACAAGAGACCCAGTACTTC

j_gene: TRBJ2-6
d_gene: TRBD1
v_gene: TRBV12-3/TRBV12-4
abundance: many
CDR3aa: CASSFWTGGLSGANVLTF
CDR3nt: TGTGCCAGCAGTTTCTGGACAGGGGGCTTATCTGGGGCCAACGTCCTGACTTTC

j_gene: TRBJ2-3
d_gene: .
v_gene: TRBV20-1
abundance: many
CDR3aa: CSARDWGRDRDTQYF
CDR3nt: TGCAGTGCTAGAGATTGGGGTCGGGATAGAGATACGCAGTATTTT

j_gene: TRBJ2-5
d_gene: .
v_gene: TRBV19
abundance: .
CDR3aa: CASSMSSPGKTQYF
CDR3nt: TGTGCCAGTAGTATGTCTAGTCCTGGAAAGACCCAGTACTTC

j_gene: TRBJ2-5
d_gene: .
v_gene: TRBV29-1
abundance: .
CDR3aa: CSVVLALGETQYF
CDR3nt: TGCAGCGTTGTATTGGCTTTGGGGGAGACCCAGTACTTC

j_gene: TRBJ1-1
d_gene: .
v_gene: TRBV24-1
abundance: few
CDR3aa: CATSEGLNTEAFF
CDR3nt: TGTGCCACCAGTGAGGGCTTGAACACTGAAGCTTTCTTT

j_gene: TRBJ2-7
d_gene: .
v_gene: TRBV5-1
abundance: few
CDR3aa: CASSLLGPQVTEQYF
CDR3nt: TGCGCCAGCAGCTTACTCGGGCCTCAAGTCACCGAGCAGTACTTC

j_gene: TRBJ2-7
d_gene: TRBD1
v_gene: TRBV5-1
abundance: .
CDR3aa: CASSFRDSGLYEQYF
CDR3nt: TGCGCCAGCAGCTTTCGGGACAGCGGACTCTACGAGCAGTACTTC

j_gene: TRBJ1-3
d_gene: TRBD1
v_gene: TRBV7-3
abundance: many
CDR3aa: CASSLRDREAGNTIYF
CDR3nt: TGTGCCAGCAGCTTAAGGGACAGGGAGGCCGGAAACACCATATATTTT

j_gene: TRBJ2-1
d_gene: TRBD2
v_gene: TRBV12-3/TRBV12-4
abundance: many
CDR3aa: CAIQERGARSDEQFF
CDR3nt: TGTGCCATCCAAGAGCGGGGGGCAAGATCCGATGAGCAGTTCTTC

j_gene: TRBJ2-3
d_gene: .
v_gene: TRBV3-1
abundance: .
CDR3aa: CASSQMLQSTDTQYF
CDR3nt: TGTGCCAGCAGCCAGATGTTACAGAGCACAGATACGCAGTATTTT

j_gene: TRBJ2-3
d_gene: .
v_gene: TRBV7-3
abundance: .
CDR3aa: CASSLGRDLTDTQYF
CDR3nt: TGTGCCAGCAGCTTAGGGCGGGACCTCACAGATACGCAGTATTTT

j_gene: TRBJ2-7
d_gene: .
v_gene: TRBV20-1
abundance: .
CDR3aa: CSASRDLQYF
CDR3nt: TGCAGTGCTAGCCGGGACCTGCAGTACTTC

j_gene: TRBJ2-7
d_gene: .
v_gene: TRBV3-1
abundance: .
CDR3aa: CASSSSGTGLYEQYF
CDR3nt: TGTGCCAGCAGCAGTAGCGGGACAGGGTTATACGAGCAGTACTTC

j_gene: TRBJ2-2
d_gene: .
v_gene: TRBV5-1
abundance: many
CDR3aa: CASSSQGPGELFF
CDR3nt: TGCGCCAGCAGCTCGCAGGGTCCCGGGGAGCTGTTTTTT

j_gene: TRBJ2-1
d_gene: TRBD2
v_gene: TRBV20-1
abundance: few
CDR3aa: CSWGGNEQFF
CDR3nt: TGCAGTTGGGGGGGCAATGAGCAGTTCTTC

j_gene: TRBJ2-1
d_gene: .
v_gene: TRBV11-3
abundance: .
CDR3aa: CASSSLGSTYNEQFF
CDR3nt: TGTGCCAGCAGCTCGCTGGGCAGTACCTACAATGAGCAGTTCTTC

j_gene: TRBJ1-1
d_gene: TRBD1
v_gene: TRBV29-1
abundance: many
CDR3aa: CSVGTGGGGPEAFF
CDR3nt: TGCAGCGTTGGGACAGGGGGCGGGGGACCTGAAGCTTTCTTT